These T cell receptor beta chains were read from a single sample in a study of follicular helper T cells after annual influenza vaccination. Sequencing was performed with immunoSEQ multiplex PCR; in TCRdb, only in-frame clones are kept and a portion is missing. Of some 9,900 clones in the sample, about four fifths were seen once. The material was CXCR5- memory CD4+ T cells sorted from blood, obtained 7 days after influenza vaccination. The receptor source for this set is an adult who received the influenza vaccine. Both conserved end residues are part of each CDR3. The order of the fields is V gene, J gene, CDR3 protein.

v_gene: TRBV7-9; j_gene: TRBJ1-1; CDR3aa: CASSPGHFEAFF
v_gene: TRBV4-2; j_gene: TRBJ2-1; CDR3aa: CASSQDPSGGQSSYNEQFF
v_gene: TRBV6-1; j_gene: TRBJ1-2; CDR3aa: CASSLTGGNWGYTF
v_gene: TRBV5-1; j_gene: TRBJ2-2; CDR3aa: CASSFGQGPGELFF
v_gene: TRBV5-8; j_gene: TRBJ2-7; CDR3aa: CASSLLGPFGSYEQYF
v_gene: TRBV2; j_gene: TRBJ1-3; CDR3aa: CASELVSGNTIYF
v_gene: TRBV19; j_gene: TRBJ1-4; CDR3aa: CASTLEATNEKLFF
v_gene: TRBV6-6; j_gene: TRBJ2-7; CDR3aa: CASTHRREPYEQYF
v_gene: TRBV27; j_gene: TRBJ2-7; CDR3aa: CASSPSGTSYEQYF
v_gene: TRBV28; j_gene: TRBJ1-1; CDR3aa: CASSFPLGGTEAFF
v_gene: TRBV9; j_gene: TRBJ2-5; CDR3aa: CASSFTGDQETQYF
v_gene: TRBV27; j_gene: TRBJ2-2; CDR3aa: CASSQYRNTGELFF
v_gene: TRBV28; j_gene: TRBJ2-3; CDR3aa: CASSSDPDRTTDTQYF
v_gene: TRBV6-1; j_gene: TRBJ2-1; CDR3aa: CASSFATGIDEQFF
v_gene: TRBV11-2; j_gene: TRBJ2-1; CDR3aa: CASSYRLAGRGVEQFF
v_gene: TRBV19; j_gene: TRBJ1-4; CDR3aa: CASSINSGRNEKLFF
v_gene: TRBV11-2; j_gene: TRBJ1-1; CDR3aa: CASTIRTGVEAFF
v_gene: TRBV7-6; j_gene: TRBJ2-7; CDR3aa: CASSLGLGQGVDEQYF
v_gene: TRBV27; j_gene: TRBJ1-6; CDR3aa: CASRVRGIGNSPLHF
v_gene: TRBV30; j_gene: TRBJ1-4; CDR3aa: CAWSSGALGEKLFF
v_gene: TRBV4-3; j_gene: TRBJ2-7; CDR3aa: CASSQAGQGHEQYF
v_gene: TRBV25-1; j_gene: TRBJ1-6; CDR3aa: CASSAGTLWGYSPLHF
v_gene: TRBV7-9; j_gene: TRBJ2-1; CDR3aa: CASSLRGGGGLNEQFF
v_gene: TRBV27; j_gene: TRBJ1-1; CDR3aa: CASSLYPGRTEAFF
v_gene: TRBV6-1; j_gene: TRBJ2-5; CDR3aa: CASSGTYQETQYF
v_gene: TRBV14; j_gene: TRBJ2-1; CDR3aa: CASSQEVWPRNEQFF
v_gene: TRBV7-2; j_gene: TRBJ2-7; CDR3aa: CASSLQADTEAQYF
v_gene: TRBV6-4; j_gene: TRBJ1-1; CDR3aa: CASKPGLSSTEAFF
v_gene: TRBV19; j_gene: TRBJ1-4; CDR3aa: CASSPSGSSRNEKLFF
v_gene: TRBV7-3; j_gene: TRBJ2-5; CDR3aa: CASSPTGAGWTQYF
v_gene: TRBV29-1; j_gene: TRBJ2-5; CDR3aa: CSGDRQETQYF
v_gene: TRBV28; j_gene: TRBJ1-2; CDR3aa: CASSKRTASDYGYTF
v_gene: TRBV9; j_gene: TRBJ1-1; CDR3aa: CASSVLGTGNTEAFF
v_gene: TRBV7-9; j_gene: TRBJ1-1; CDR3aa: CASSQGQVNTEAFF
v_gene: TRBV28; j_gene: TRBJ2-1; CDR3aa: CASSTGSLYNEQFF
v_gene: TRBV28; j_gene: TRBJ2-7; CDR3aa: CASSLLQGTAYEQYF
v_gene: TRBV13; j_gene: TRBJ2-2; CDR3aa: CASSLPGTHRELFF
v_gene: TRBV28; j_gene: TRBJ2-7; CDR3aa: CASRPTGSSYEQYF
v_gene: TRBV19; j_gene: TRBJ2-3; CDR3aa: CASSAREAAPQYF
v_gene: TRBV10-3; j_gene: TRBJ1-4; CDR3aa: CAISEGTGRQEKLFF